Below, 12 T cell receptor beta chains from the same sample are listed, as sequenced in a study of beta chain features in type 1 diabetes. The investigators reverse transcribed all of the isolated RNA, so they sequenced expressed TCRB transcripts. The table came from immunoSEQ multiplex PCR; TCRdb's copy has only in-frame clones and leaves some out. Counted here are approximately 470,000 clones, about 32% occurring once; the ten biggest clones make up around 0.065%. Source material: naive CD4+ T cells from blood. These receptors all come from a man in his late teens or twenties in good health.

This clone was counted a few times. The chain uses TRBV5-1 and TRBJ2-5; 10 bases map to TRBD2. V lost 4 bases to trimming and J lost 6 bases; unmatched junction nucleotides: 9. The CDR3 totals 15 residues. The germline V gene encodes CDR1 SGHRS and CDR2 YFSETQ. CDR3 sequence: CASSPRTSGSQTQYF. CDR3 nucleotide sequence: TGCGCCAGCAGCCCTAGGACTAGCGGAAGTCAGACCCAGTACTTC.

The chain carries TRBV15 and TRBJ2-7; a weak D match, TRBD2 (6 bases). The CDR3 is 14 residues long. V gave up 0 bases and J gave up 5 bases, with 11 bases separating them. Germline V gene data show CDR1 as LNHNV and CDR2 as YYDKDF (reference sequence). CDR3 in amino acids: CATSRDGRHNEQYF. Here the CDR3 DNA reads TGTGCCACCAGCAGAGATGGGAGGCACAACGAGCAGTACTTC.

The CDR3 nucleotides read TGCAGCGCTGTGCGGGAGCCCATCTACAATGAGCAGTTCTTC. Amino acid sequence: CSAVREPIYNEQFF. V gene TRBV29-1 combines with J gene TRBJ2-1; the match to TRBD2 covers 7 bases. The germline V gene has CDR1 SQVTM and CDR2 ANQGSEA. The CDR3 is made up of 14 amino acids. Trimming cost V 7 bases and J 3 bases; bases outside gene matches: 9.

The gene calls are TRBV28 and TRBJ1-2, with a tentative D call TRBD1 (5 bases). V was clipped by 5 bases and J by 5 bases, with 15 bases between them. The CDR3 loop spans 14 amino acids. Germline assignment: CDR1 MDHEN and CDR2 SYDVKM. The CDR3 is CASSPGRPEYGYTF. CDR3 in DNA: TGTGCCAGCAGTCCGGGACGCCCAGAGTATGGCTACACCTTC.

In this sample, this clone turned up a few times. The chain employs TRBV30 and TRBJ2-1; the D is unclear. Germline CDR1 and CDR2: GTSNPN and SVGIG (reference sequence). V lost 4 bases to trimming and J lost 6 bases, with 13 bases between them. The CDR3 sequence is 13 residues long. The CDR3 sequence: CAWNPTGPNEQFF. In DNA, the CDR3 is TGTGCCTGGAACCCCACGGGCCCCAATGAGCAGTTCTTC.

This clone has more than one count but fewer than ten. V usage is TRBV7-9 and J usage is TRBJ1-2; possible D gene TRBD1, 5 bases. The CDR3 spans 8 residues. Looked up from germline, CDR1 is SEHNR and CDR2 is FQNEAQ (reference sequence). The CDR3 is CAGGGYTF. CDR3 DNA sequence: TGTGCGGGGGGTGGCTACACCTTC.

V usage is TRBV9 and J usage is TRBJ2-3, with 7 nucleotides matching TRBD2. Germline values: CDR1 SGDLS, CDR2 YYNGEE. The trim removed 6 bases at V and 0 bases at J, leaving 4 bases unmatched. The CDR3 covers 14 residues. The CDR3 region has the DNA TGTGCCAGCAAACCGGGACTAAGCACAGATACGCAGTATTTT. This codes for CASKPGLSTDTQYF.

This sequence joins TRBV30 and TRBJ2-3, with a tentative D call TRBD1 (5 bases). The CDR3 spans 17 residues. Trimming took off 0 bases at V and 5 bases at J, with 21 bases between the two ends. Germline CDR1 is GTSNPN and CDR2 is SVGIG (reference sequence). This CDR3 reads CAWSVLLAGWTEDTQYF. As DNA, the CDR3 is TGTGCCTGGAGTGTACTTTTGGCAGGGTGGACGGAAGATACGCAGTATTTT.

There are a few counts of this clone. The chain combines TRBV30 with TRBJ2-1; 9 positions agree with TRBD2. The CDR3 consists of 13 residues. V trimming: 4 bases; J trimming: 7 bases; junction bases outside the gene matches: 5. CDR1 and CDR2 (germline): GTSNPN, SVGIG (reference sequence). The CDR3 spells CAWTSGAWNEQFF. The CDR3 nucleotides are TGTGCCTGGACTAGCGGGGCTTGGAATGAGCAGTTCTTC.

This chain links TRBV7-3 with TRBJ2-5; the D is unclear. The CDR3 spans 14 residues. The germline gives CDR1 SGHTA, CDR2 FQGTGA. V was clipped by 5 bases and J by 1 base, with 11 bases between them. Here the CDR3 reads CASSPSGFQETQYF. DNA for the CDR3: TGTGCCAGCAGCCCAAGTGGGTTCCAAGAGACCCAGTACTTC.

The chain combines TRBV25-1 with TRBJ1-2; D not resolved. The CDR3 is 16 residues long. V lost 2 bases, J lost 4 bases, and 17 bases lay in between. Per the germline V gene, CDR1 is MGHDK and CDR2 is SYGVNS. CDR3 sequence reads: CASSEPGQRSLYGYTF. The CDR3 coding sequence is TGTGCCAGCAGTGAACCCGGGCAACGGAGCCTCTATGGCTACACCTTC.

The chain carries TRBV15 and TRBJ2-5; D is ambiguous. V lost 2 bases and J lost 3, with 10 bases in between. Looked up from germline, CDR1 is LNHNV and CDR2 is YYDKDF (reference sequence). The CDR3 consists of 14 residues. DNA for the CDR3: TGTGCCACCAGCAGATTAAACACGGAAGAGACCCAGTACTTC. It is translated as CATSRLNTEETQYF.